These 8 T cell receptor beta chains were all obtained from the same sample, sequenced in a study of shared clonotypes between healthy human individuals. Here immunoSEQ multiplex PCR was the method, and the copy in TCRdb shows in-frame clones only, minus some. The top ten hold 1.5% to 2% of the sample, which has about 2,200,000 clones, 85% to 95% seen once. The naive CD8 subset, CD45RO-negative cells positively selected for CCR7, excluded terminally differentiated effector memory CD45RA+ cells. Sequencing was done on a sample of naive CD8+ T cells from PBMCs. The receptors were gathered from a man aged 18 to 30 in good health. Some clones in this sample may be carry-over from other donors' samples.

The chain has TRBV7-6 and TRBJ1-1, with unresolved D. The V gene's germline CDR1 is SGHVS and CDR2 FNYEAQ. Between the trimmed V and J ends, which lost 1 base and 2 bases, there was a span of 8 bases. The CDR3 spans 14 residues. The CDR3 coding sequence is TGTGCCAGCAGCTTAGGTAGAGCCAACACTGAAGCTTTCTTT. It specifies CASSLGRANTEAFF. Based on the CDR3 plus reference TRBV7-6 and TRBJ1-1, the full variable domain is GAGVSQSPRYKVTKRGQDVALRCDPISGHVSLYWYRQALGQGPEFLTYFNYEAQQDKSGLPNDRFSAERPEGSISTLTIQRTEQRDSAMYRCASSLGRANTEAFFGQGTRLTVV.

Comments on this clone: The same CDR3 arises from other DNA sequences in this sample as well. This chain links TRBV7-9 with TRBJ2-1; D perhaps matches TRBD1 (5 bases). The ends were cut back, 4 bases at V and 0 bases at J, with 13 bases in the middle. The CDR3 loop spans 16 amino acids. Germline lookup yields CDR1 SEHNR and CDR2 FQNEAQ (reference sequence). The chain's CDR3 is CASSSRGGSSYNEQFF. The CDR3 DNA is TGTGCCAGCAGCTCAAGGGGCGGAAGCTCCTACAATGAGCAGTTCTTC.

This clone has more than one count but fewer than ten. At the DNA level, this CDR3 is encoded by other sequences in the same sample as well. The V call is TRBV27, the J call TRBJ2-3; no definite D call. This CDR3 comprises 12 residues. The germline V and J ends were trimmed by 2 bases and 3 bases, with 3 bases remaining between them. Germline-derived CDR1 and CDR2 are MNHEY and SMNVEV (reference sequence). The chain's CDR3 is CASSLGTDTQYF. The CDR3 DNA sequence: TGTGCCAGCAGTTTAGGTACAGATACGCAGTATTTT.

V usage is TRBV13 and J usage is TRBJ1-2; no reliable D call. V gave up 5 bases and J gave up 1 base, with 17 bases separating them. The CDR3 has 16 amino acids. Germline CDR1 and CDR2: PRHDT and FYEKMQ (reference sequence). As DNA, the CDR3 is TGTGCCAGCAGCCTAAAGCGCTACGTCCTTAACTATGGCTACACCTTC. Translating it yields CASSLKRYVLNYGYTF.

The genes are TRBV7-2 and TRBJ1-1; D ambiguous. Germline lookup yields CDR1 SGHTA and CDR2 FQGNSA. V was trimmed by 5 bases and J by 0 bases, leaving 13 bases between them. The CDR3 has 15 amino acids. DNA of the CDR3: TGTGCCAGCAGCGCCAGCCCCGCTTTGAACACTGAAGCTTTCTTT. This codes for CASSASPALNTEAFF. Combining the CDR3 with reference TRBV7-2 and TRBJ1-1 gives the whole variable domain GAGVSQSPSNKVTEKGKDVELRCDPISGHTALYWYRQSLGQGLEFLIYFQGNSAPDKSGLPSDRFSAERTGGSVSTLTIQRTQQEDSAVYLCASSASPALNTEAFFGQGTRLTVV.

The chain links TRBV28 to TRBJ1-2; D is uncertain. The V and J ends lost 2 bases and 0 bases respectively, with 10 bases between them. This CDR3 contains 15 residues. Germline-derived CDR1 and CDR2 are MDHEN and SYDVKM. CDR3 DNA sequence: TGTGCCAGCAGTTTAACGCCGGAAACTAACTATGGCTACACCTTC. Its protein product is CASSLTPETNYGYTF.

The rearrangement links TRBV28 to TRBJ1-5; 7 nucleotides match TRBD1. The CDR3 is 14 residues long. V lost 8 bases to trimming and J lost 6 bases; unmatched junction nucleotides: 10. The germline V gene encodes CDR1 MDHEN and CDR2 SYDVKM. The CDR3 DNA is TGTGCCAGCGACCGACAGGGAGTCTTTCAGCCCCAGCATTTT. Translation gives CASDRQGVFQPQHF.

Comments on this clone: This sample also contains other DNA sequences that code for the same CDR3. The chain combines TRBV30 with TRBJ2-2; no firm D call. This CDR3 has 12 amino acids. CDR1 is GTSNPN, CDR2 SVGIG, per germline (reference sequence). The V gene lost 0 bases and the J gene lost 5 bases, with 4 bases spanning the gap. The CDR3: CAWSVRTGELFF. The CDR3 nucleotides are TGTGCCTGGAGTGTACGGACCGGGGAGCTGTTTTTT.